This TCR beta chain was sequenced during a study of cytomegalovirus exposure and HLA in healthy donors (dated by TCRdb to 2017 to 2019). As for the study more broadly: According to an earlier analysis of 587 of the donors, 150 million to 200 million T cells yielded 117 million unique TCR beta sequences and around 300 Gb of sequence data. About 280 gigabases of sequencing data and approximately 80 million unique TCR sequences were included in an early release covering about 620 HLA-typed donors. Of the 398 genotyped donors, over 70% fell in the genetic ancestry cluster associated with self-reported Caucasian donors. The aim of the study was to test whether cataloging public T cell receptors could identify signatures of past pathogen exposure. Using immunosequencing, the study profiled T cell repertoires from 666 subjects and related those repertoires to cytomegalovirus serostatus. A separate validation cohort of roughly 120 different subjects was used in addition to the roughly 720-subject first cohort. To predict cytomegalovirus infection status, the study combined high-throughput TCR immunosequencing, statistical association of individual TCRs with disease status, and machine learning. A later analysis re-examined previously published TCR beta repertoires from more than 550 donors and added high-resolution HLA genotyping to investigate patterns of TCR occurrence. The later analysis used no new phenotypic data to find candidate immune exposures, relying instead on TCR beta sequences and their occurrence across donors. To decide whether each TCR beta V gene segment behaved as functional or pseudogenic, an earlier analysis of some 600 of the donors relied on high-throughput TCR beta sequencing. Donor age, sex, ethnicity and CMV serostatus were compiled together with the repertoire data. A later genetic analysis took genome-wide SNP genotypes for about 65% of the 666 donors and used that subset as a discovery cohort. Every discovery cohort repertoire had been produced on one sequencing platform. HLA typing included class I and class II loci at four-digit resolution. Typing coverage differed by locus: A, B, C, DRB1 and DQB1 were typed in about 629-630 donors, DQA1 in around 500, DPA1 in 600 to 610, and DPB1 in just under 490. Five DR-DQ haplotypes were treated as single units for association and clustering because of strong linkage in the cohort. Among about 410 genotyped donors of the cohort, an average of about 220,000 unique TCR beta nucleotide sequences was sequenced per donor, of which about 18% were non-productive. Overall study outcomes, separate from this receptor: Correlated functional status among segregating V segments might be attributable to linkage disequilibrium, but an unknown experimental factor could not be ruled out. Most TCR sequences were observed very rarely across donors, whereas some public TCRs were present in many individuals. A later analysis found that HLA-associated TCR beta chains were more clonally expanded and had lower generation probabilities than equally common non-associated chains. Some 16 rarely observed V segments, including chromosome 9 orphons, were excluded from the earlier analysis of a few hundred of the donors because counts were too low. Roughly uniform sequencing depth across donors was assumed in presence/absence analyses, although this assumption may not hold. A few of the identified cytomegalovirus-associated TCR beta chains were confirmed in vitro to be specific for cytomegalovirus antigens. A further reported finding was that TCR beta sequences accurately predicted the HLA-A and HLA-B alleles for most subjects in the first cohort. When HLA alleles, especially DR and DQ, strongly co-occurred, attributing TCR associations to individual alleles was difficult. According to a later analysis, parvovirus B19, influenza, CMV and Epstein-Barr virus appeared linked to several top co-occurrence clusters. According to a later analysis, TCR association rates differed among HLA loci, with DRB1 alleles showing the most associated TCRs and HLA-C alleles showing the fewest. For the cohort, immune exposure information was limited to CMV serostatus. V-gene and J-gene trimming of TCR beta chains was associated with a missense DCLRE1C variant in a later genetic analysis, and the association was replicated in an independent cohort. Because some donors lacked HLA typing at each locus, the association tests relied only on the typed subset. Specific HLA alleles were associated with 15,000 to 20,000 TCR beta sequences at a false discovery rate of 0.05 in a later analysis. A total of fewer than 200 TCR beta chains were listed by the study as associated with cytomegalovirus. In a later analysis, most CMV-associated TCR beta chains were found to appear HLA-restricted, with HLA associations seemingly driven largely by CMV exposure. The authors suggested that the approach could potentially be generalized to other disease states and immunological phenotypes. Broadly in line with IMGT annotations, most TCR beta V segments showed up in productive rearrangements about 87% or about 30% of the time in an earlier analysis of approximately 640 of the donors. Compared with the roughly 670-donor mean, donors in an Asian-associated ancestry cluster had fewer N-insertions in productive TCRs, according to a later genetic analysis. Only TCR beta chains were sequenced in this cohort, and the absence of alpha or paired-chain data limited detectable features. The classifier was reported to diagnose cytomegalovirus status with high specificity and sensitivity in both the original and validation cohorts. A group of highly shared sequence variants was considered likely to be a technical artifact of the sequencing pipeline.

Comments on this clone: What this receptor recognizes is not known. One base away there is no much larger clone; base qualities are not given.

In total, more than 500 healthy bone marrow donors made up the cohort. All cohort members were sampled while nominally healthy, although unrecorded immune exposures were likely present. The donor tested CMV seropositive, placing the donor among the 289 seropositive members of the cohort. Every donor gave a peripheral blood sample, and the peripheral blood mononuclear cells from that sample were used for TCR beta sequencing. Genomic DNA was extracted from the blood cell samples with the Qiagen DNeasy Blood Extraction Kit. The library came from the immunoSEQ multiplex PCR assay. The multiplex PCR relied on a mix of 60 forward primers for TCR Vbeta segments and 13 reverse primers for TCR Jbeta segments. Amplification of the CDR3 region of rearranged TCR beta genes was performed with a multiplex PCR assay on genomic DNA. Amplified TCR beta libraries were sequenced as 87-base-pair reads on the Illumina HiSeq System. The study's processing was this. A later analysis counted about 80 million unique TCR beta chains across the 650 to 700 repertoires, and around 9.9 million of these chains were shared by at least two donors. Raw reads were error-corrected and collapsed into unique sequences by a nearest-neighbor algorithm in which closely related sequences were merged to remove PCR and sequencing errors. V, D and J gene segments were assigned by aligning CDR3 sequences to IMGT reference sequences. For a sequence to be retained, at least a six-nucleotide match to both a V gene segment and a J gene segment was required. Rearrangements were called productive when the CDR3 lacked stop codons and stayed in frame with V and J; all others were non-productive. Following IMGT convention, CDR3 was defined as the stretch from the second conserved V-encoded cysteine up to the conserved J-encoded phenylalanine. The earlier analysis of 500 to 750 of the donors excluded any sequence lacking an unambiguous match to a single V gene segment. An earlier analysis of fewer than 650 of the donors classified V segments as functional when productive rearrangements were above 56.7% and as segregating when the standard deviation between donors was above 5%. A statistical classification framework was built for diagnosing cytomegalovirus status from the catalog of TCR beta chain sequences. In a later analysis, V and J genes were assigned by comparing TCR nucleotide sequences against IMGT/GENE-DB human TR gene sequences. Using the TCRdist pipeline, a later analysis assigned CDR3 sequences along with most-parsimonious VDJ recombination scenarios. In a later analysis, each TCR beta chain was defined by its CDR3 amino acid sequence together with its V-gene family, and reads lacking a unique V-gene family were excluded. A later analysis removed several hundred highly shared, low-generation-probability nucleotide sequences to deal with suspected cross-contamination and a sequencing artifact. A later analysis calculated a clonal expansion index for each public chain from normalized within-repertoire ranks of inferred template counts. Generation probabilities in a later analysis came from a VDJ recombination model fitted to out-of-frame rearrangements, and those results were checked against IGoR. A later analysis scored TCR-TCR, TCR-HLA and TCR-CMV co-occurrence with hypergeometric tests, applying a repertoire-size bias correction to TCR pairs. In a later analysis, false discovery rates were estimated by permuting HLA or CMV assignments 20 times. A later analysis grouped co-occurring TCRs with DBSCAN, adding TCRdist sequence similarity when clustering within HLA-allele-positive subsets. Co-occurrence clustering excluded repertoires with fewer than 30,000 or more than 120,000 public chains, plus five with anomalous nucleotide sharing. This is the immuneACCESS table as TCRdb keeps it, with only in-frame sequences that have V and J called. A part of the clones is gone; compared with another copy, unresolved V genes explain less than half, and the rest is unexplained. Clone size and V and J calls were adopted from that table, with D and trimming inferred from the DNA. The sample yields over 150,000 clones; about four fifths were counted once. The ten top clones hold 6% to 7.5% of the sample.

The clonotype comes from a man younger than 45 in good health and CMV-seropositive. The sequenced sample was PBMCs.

The sequenced DNA is TGTGCCAGCAGCCCCGCCTTGGGGGGCACCATATATTTT. Its product reads: CASSPALGGTIYF. The receptor chain draws on TRBV7-9 and TRBJ1-3, with TRBD1 perhaps the D gene, on 5 matching bases. Measured from the cysteine to the phenylalanine, the CDR3 is 13 residues long. This entry keeps only the CDR3 DNA: 39 bases, framed from base 1. The CDR1 and CDR2 encoded by the germline V gene (reference sequence) are SEHNR and FQNEAQ. Deletion took 5 bases off V and 9 bases off J, with a span of 14 bases between the germline ends. Here the CDR3 is joined to the reference TRBV7-9 and TRBJ1-3 genes, and the full variable domain is: DTGVSQNPRHKITKRGQNVTFRCDPISEHNRLYWYRQTLGQGPEFLTYFQNEAQLEKSRLLSDRFSAERPKGSFSTLEIQRTEQGDSAMYLCASSPALGGTIYFGEGSWLTVV.